This is a list of T cell receptor beta chains from one sample in a study of early T cells in non-severe SARS-CoV-2 infection. TCRdb re-called the 5' RACE reads with MiXCR, one entry per CDR3 protein. The sample has 42,000 or so distinct CDR3 sequences, 11% seen once; the top ten hold 21%. Sequenced sample: whole blood. All receptors derive from an adult who was a healthcare worker with PCR-confirmed SARS-CoV-2 infection or an uninfected control (not recorded which). CDR3s include the opening cysteine and the closing phenylalanine or tryptophan. Fields, in order: J gene, clone size, D gene, V gene, CDR3 protein, CDR3 DNA. A D gene is named only where the DNA matches it firmly. Expanded clones are given a class, and other clones once, few, many or no size at all.

TRBJ2-3 NA NA TRBV10-3 CATSQGTDTQYF TGTGCCACCTCGCAGGGCACAGATACGCAGTATTTT
TRBJ2-7 many TRBD1 TRBV6-5 CASTSRGRREQYF TGTGCCAGCACGTCCAGGGGGCGACGCGAGCAGTACTTC
TRBJ1-4 many TRBD1 TRBV12-3/TRBV12-4 CASSLGTGTEKLFF TGTGCCAGCTCTTTAGGGACAGGGACTGAAAAACTGTTTTTT
TRBJ2-2 many TRBD2 TRBV11-2 CASTHGTSGRTGELFF TGTGCCAGCACCCACGGGACTAGCGGGAGGACCGGGGAGCTGTTTTTT
TRBJ1-4 many TRBD1 TRBV27 CASSSRGTANEKLFF TGTGCCAGCAGTTCGAGGGGGACAGCTAATGAAAAACTGTTTTTT
TRBJ1-5 many TRBD1 TRBV19 CASNPTGGNQPQHF TGTGCCAGTAACCCGACAGGGGGCAATCAGCCCCAGCATTTT
TRBJ1-5 many NA TRBV5-1 CASSFVSDQPQHF TGCGCCAGCAGCTTCGTAAGTGATCAGCCCCAGCATTTT
TRBJ2-2 many NA TRBV27 CASSRAGDNTGELFF TGTGCCAGCAGTAGGGCAGGGGATAACACCGGGGAGCTGTTTTTT
TRBJ2-2 many TRBD2 TRBV20-1 CSARDAAGGYTGELFF TGCAGTGCTAGAGATGCGGCGGGAGGGTACACCGGGGAGCTGTTTTTT
TRBJ2-4 many TRBD1 TRBV15 CATSRDETGDRGLAKNIQYF TGTGCCACCAGCAGAGATGAGACTGGGGACAGGGGGTTAGCCAAAAACATTCAGTACTTC
TRBJ2-7 medium-sized NA TRBV28 CASRSTSYEQYF TGTGCCAGCAGGAGTACCTCCTACGAGCAGTACTTC
TRBJ1-1 few NA TRBV5-1 CASSLAVLGTEAFF TGCGCCAGCAGCTTGGCCGTTTTGGGCACTGAAGCTTTCTTT
TRBJ2-7 NA NA TRBV3-1 CASSQDLGWPRAYEQYF TGTGCCAGCAGCCAAGATCTGGGCTGGCCCCGTGCCTACGAGCAGTACTTC
TRBJ2-3 many NA TRBV6-2/TRBV6-3 CASTDRYTDTQYF TGTGCCAGCACCGACCGGTACACAGATACGCAGTATTTT
TRBJ2-1 many NA TRBV20-1 CSAKDISSYNEQFF TGCAGTGCGAAGGACATCTCCTCCTACAATGAGCAGTTCTTC
TRBJ2-5 many TRBD2 TRBV7-9 CASSFGASGQETQYF TGTGCCAGCAGCTTTGGGGCTAGCGGACAAGAGACCCAGTACTTC
TRBJ2-3 many TRBD2 TRBV4-3 CASSRGSGSTDTQYF TGCGCCAGCAGCAGGGGTAGCGGGAGCACAGATACGCAGTATTTT
TRBJ2-7 many NA TRBV20-1 CSTPAPNYEQYF TGCAGTACCCCAGCCCCGAACTACGAGCAGTACTTC
TRBJ2-5 NA TRBD2 TRBV2 CATHKAGGYQETQYF TGTGCCACCCATAAAGCCGGGGGGTACCAAGAGACCCAGTACTTC
TRBJ1-1 NA NA TRBV18 CASSTQENTEAFF TGTGCCAGCTCTACCCAGGAGAACACTGAAGCTTTCTTT
TRBJ1-1 many NA TRBV7-2 CASSLSRTEAFF TGTGCCAGCAGCTTGTCACGGACCGAAGCTTTCTTT
TRBJ2-1 many NA TRBV12-3/TRBV12-4 CASSLISRFGYNEQFF TGTGCCAGCAGTTTAATCTCTAGGTTCGGTTACAATGAGCAGTTCTTC
TRBJ1-1 many NA TRBV12-3/TRBV12-4 CASSLLGLGTLNTEAFF TGTGCCAGCAGTTTATTGGGTCTGGGGACATTGAACACTGAAGCTTTCTTT
TRBJ2-3 few NA TRBV11-1 CASSSFPKRAGRAEDTQYF TGTGCCAGCAGCTCGTTCCCCAAGCGGGCGGGAAGGGCAGAAGATACGCAGTATTTT
TRBJ2-4 NA NA TRBV15 CATSTLGLGKNIQYF TGTGCCACCAGCACCTTAGGGTTAGGCAAAAACATTCAGTACTTC
TRBJ2-1 many NA TRBV20-1 CSVPGSSYNEQFF TGCAGTGTACCCGGGTCTTCCTACAATGAGCAGTTCTTC
TRBJ2-1 many NA TRBV12-3/TRBV12-4 CASSPGVGNEQFF TGTGCCAGCAGTCCGGGCGTCGGGAATGAGCAGTTCTTC
TRBJ2-7 few NA TRBV9 CASSVGTEAYEQYF TGTGCCAGCAGCGTCGGGACGGAAGCCTACGAGCAGTACTTC
TRBJ2-3 many NA TRBV28 CASSLPPSADTQYF TGTGCCAGCAGTTTACCCCCGAGTGCAGATACGCAGTATTTT
TRBJ1-4 many TRBD1 TRBV28 CASSVIQGNEKLFF TGTGCCAGCAGTGTGATACAGGGGAATGAAAAACTGTTTTTT
TRBJ2-2 NA TRBD2 TRBV4-2 CASSQAAGGLGAGELFF TGTGCCAGCAGCCAAGCAGCGGGAGGGTTAGGGGCCGGGGAGCTGTTTTTT